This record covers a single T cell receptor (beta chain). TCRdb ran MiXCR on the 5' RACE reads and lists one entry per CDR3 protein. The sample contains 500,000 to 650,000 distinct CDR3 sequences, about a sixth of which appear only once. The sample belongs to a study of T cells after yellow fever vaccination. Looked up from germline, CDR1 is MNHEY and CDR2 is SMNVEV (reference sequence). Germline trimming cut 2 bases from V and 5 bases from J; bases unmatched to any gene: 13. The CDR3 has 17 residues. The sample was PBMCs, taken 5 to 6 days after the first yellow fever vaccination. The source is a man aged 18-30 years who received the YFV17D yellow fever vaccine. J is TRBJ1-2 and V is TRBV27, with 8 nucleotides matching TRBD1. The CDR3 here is CASSLQRSGTGGYGYTF. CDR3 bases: TGTGCCAGCAGTTTACAGCGATCCGGGACAGGTGGATATGGCTACACCTTC.